This T cell receptor beta chain was observed in a study of CD8 T cells in ankylosing spondylitis (dated by TCRdb to about 2017). Notes on the research overall: The study set out to find disease-linked TCR variants by profiling T cell receptor beta repertoires in ankylosing spondylitis patients and healthy donors. The whole study cohort included 108 healthy donors and around 24 ankylosing spondylitis patients. Samples of peripheral blood were taken, and for ankylosing spondylitis patients, synovial fluid was collected as well.

On this clonotype: What this receptor recognizes is not known. Within one base of it there is no much larger clone, and no base qualities were kept.

Results the study describes overall, beyond this receptor: Some of the motif variants had been reported before in the synovial fluid and blood of reactive arthritis patients, a finding that suggests common disease-initiation mechanisms. Blood from ankylosing spondylitis patients appeared to be characterized by a TCR beta motif composed of 7 to 9 highly homologous amino acid variants. A CD8+ phenotype was shown by the disease-linked clones, which were found at relatively low frequencies in peripheral blood. The disease-linked clones were reported to be significantly enriched in matched synovial fluid samples from ankylosing spondylitis patients.

The sample was run on an Illumina HiSeq 2500. Quantitative 5'-RACE with molecular barcodes was the method used to prepare the TCR beta libraries. In the authors' own workflow: Disease-linked TCR variants were identified with a new computational method built on a probabilistic model of VDJ rearrangement. TCRdb trimmed the raw reads at Q25, called clones with MiXCR and kept productive beta chains. Each entry merges the rows of one CDR3 protein and shows their most common DNA and genes. TCRdb, not the original authors, processed these V and J calls. For this sample there are 150,000 to 200,000 distinct CDR3 sequences; about 18% appear just once. 4.3% of the sample is held by the ten biggest clonotypes. This receptor was taken from a male donor aged 10-35 years with ankylosing spondylitis or in good health (not recorded which). Donor details come from another sample of the same person, matched by shared clones. The sequencing sample was made of blood, either unsorted or a sorted T cell fraction (not recorded which).

For the CDR3, the sequence is CASSLTSGGADTQYF. The DNA sequence is given as TGCGCCAGCAGCTTGACTAGCGGGGGGGCAGATACGCAGTATTTT. Rearrangement joined TRBV5-1 to TRBJ2-3; 13 central nucleotides agree with TRBD2. From cysteine to phenylalanine, the CDR3 is 15 amino acids long. Only the CDR3 region is kept as DNA, spanning 45 bases read in frame from base 1. CDR1 and CDR2 were assigned from the germline V gene as SGHRS and YFSETQ. Unmatched junction bases come to 0, with V trimmed by 1 base and J by 4 bases.